Listed below are T cell receptor beta chains from one sample, sequenced in a study of T cells in Graves' hyperthyroidism and ophthalmopathy. Via MiXCR, TCRdb re-called the multiplex PCR reads, giving one row per CDR3 protein. The sample shows 360,000 or so distinct CDR3 sequences, roughly 15% of them seen only once. Specimen: blood. The receptors were sampled from a woman in her fifties or sixties with Graves' ophthalmopathy. CDR3s include the opening cysteine and the closing phenylalanine or tryptophan.

CDR3aa: CASSQVVFNEQFF
v_gene: TRBV3-1
len: 13
j_gene: TRBJ2-1

CDR3aa: CASSPGTATEAFF
v_gene: TRBV28
len: 13
j_gene: TRBJ1-1

CDR3aa: CAWSVRTGKGEKLFF
v_gene: TRBV30
len: 15
j_gene: TRBJ1-4

CDR3aa: CASSLRVGNEQFF
v_gene: TRBV5-1
len: 13
j_gene: TRBJ2-1

CDR3aa: CASSLGTGNSHEQYF
v_gene: TRBV5-1
len: 15
j_gene: TRBJ2-7

CDR3aa: CASSSPGQISGNTIYF
v_gene: TRBV28
len: 16
j_gene: TRBJ1-3

CDR3aa: CASSSDRPETQYF
v_gene: TRBV11-2
len: 13
j_gene: TRBJ2-5

CDR3aa: CASSFLRGENPEAFF
v_gene: TRBV28
len: 15
j_gene: TRBJ1-1

CDR3aa: CASSQKGAGELFF
v_gene: TRBV5-5
len: 13
j_gene: TRBJ2-2

CDR3aa: CASNDGGPWQYF
v_gene: TRBV12-3/TRBV12-4
len: 12
j_gene: TRBJ2-3

CDR3aa: CSARDPAAESSYEQYF
v_gene: TRBV20-1
len: 16
j_gene: TRBJ2-7

CDR3aa: CASSPDRQGTDTQYF
v_gene: TRBV5-1
len: 15
j_gene: TRBJ2-3

CDR3aa: CASSIGGSRSEQYF
v_gene: TRBV19
len: 14
j_gene: TRBJ2-7

CDR3aa: CATSITGTGDEQYF
v_gene: TRBV15
len: 14
j_gene: TRBJ2-7

CDR3aa: CSVDYTEAFF
v_gene: TRBV29-1
len: 10
j_gene: TRBJ1-1

CDR3aa: CASRGTAGATGELFF
v_gene: TRBV28
len: 15
j_gene: TRBJ2-2

CDR3aa: CASFGLAGRNEQFF
v_gene: TRBV27
len: 14
j_gene: TRBJ2-1

CDR3aa: CASSWEGREQYF
v_gene: TRBV7-2
len: 12
j_gene: TRBJ2-7

CDR3aa: CASSSGGTSDYNEQFF
v_gene: TRBV5-1
len: 16
j_gene: TRBJ2-1

CDR3aa: CASRAVGAKNIQYF
v_gene: TRBV28
len: 14
j_gene: TRBJ2-4

CDR3aa: CSVADRRFTGELFF
v_gene: TRBV29-1
len: 14
j_gene: TRBJ2-2

CDR3aa: CATSREARTSGNEQFF
v_gene: TRBV15
len: 16
j_gene: TRBJ2-1

CDR3aa: CASSPRGKAGGYEQYF
v_gene: TRBV27
len: 16
j_gene: TRBJ2-7

CDR3aa: CSVSLAGSTDTQYF
v_gene: TRBV29-1
len: 14
j_gene: TRBJ2-3

CDR3aa: CASSLHTSGTNNEQFF
v_gene: TRBV7-2
len: 16
j_gene: TRBJ2-1

CDR3aa: CASSLAWDRPPIDYGYTF
v_gene: TRBV7-9
len: 18
j_gene: TRBJ1-2

CDR3aa: CASKIAHSYNEQFF
v_gene: TRBV5-1
len: 14
j_gene: TRBJ2-1

CDR3aa: CASSAQGLADEQYF
v_gene: TRBV7-2
len: 14
j_gene: TRBJ2-7

CDR3aa: CASSFPRDRTDGYTF
v_gene: TRBV7-2
len: 15
j_gene: TRBJ1-2

CDR3aa: CSDLRGLAGVETQYF
v_gene: TRBV29-1
len: 15
j_gene: TRBJ2-5

CDR3aa: CASSLVPGDYTDTQYF
v_gene: TRBV5-1
len: 16
j_gene: TRBJ2-3

CDR3aa: CASSLYRRSNTGELFF
v_gene: TRBV7-2
len: 16
j_gene: TRBJ2-2

CDR3aa: CASSPGTGYSGNTIYF
v_gene: TRBV7-9
len: 16
j_gene: TRBJ1-3

CDR3aa: CASSQRTGLNTEAFF
v_gene: TRBV14
len: 15
j_gene: TRBJ1-1

CDR3aa: CASRADRGEHNEQFF
v_gene: TRBV19
len: 15
j_gene: TRBJ2-1

CDR3aa: CASSFGQTYNEQFF
v_gene: TRBV5-1
len: 14
j_gene: TRBJ2-1

CDR3aa: CASSLDGPPPPPEQYF
v_gene: TRBV11-3
len: 16
j_gene: TRBJ2-7

CDR3aa: CASSLSGTSGRGWNIQYF
v_gene: TRBV7-8
len: 18
j_gene: TRBJ2-4

CDR3aa: CASSPALRVTYNEQFF
v_gene: TRBV11-2
len: 16
j_gene: TRBJ2-1

CDR3aa: CASSGGNYNEQFF
v_gene: TRBV5-4
len: 13
j_gene: TRBJ2-1

CDR3aa: CASSTSGTGGYEQYF
v_gene: TRBV18
len: 15
j_gene: TRBJ2-7